This TCR beta chain is drawn from a study of metastatic and nonmetastatic thyroid tumors (dated by TCRdb to about 2020). Regarding the study in general: Repertoires were compared across peripheral blood and tumor or nodule tissue samples from malignant and benign thyroid patients.

Before undergoing thyroid surgery, none of the patients had been given any kind of treatment. The study retrospectively analysed patient clinical samples collected from about 2012 to 2019 using T-cell receptor beta sequencing. General conclusions and limits of the study: In both blood and tumor samples, malignant tumors were reported to have significantly higher TCR beta diversity than benign nodules.

Turning to this clone: The antigen it recognizes is unknown. The record has no base qualities; no much larger clone is one base away.

The library was built by means of PCR. TCRdb records Illumina HiSeq 4000 as the sequencer. High-throughput sequencing was used to profile the TCR beta-chain CDR3 region of each patient. Per the source publication's procedure: The researchers built a classifier to tell apart papillary thyroid cancer patients with distant metastasis, based on CDR3 differences among clinicopathological groups. Repertoire diversity was assessed with the Shannon index, and tumor-blood repertoire similarity with the Morisita-Horn index. TCRdb's own reprocessing of the public reads used fastp at Q25 and MiXCR and kept productive beta chains. TCRdb's processing, not the authors' own work, is the source of the V and J calls. Present in this sample are some 30,000 clones, roughly a fifth of which were seen just once. The ten top clones hold approximately 8.1% of the sample. Sequencing was done on a sample of blood. The TCR sequence derives from a female donor with papillary thyroid cancer or a benign thyroid nodule (not recorded which). Some clones in this sample may be carry-over from other donors' samples.

The nucleotide sequence reads as follows: TGTGCCAGCAGCCCAGATCCGAGACTTGGCACAGATACGCAGTATTTT. This encodes CASSPDPRLGTDTQYF. The rearrangement joined TRBV11-2 to TRBJ2-3, with the D gene uncertain. V loses 5 bases of germline sequence and J loses 1 base, and the interval between the two ends is 16 bases. CDR1 SGHAT and CDR2 FQNNGV were looked up in the germline V gene. The CDR3, from cysteine to phenylalanine, totals 16 residues. Only CDR3 DNA remains: 48 bases, in frame from the first base.